The rows below give T cell receptor beta chains drawn from one sample of a study of cytomegalovirus exposure and HLA in healthy donors. Sequenced by immunoSEQ multiplex PCR; TCRdb stores in-frame clones only, minus some. In all, the sample yields some 110,000 clones. Sequenced input: PBMCs. These receptors were obtained from a man younger than 40 in good health and CMV-seronegative. Each CDR3 is given with its conserved first and last residue. The D gene is left open where the match is weak.

.,TRBJ1-1,TRBV7-8,CASSFFLPNTEAFF,TGTGCCAGCAGCTTCTTTCTCCCGAACACTGAAGCTTTCTTT
TRBD1,TRBJ1-4,TRBV5-1,CASGTGGREKLFF,TGCGCCAGCGGGACAGGGGGCCGAGAAAAACTGTTTTTT
.,TRBJ2-3,TRBV2,CASSGGQTSTDTQYF,TGTGCCAGCAGTGGTGGACAGACTAGCACAGATACGCAGTATTTT
.,TRBJ2-5,TRBV2,CASSGGGAGTETQYF,TGTGCCAGCAGCGGAGGAGGGGCAGGGACGGAGACCCAGTACTTC
.,TRBJ1-5,TRBV6-5,CASSYVQNQPQHF,TGTGCCAGCAGTTATGTTCAGAATCAGCCCCAGCATTTT
TRBD1,TRBJ2-4,TRBV28,CASSSSTGQGVNIQYF,TGTGCCAGCAGTTCATCCACGGGACAGGGTGTAAACATTCAGTACTTC
TRBD2,TRBJ2-7,TRBV6-1,CASSDRTSAYEQYF,TGTGCCAGCAGTGACCGGACTAGCGCCTACGAGCAGTACTTC
.,TRBJ1-1,TRBV5-1,CASCLGGGSTEAFF,TGCGCCAGCTGCTTGGGAGGGGGATCCACTGAAGCCTTCTTT
TRBD1,TRBJ2-7,TRBV7-9,CASSSPDRTGGYEQYF,TGTGCCAGCAGTTCACCGGACAGGACAGGGGGGTACGAGCAGTACTTC
TRBD2,TRBJ2-1,TRBV2,CASRGLAGGQSSYNEQFF,TGTGCCAGCAGGGGACTAGCGGGGGGGCAAAGCTCCTACAATGAGCAGTTCTTC
TRBD1,TRBJ2-1,TRBV5-6,CASSLQPRTGSSYNEQFF,TGTGCCAGCAGCCTTCAACCACGGACAGGGAGCTCCTACAATGAGCAGTTCTTC
.,TRBJ1-1,TRBV5-1,CASSLGLRSF,TGCGCCAGCAGCTTGGGGCTGCGGAGCTTT
TRBD1,TRBJ2-2,TRBV6-5,CASSRLPDRAGELFF,TGTGCCAGCAGCCGACTTCCCGACAGGGCCGGGGAGCTGTTTTTT
TRBD2,TRBJ2-5,TRBV28,CASSIAGRETQYF,TGTGCCAGCAGCATAGCGGGGAGAGAGACCCAGTACTTC
.,TRBJ2-1,TRBV7-8,CASSLLLHSEQFF,TGTGCCAGCAGCTTACTACTCCATTCTGAGCAGTTCTTC
TRBD1,TRBJ2-7,TRBV6-1,CASSEFRTGGGYEQYF,TGTGCCAGCAGTGAATTTCGGACAGGGGGCGGGTACGAGCAGTACTTC
TRBD1,TRBJ2-5,TRBV9,CASSSGGQGQETQYF,TGTGCCAGCAGCTCCGGCGGACAGGGCCAAGAGACCCAGTACTTC
TRBD2,TRBJ2-7,TRBV9,CASSPQTSGGYEQYF,TGTGCCAGCAGCCCACAGACTAGCGGGGGCTACGAGCAGTACTTC
.,TRBJ2-1,TRBV25-1,CASARDFSYNEQFF,TGTGCCAGTGCCCGGGACTTCTCCTACAATGAGCAGTTCTTC
.,TRBJ1-4,TRBV7-8,CASSFIGGELGEKLFF,TGTGCCAGCAGCTTCATAGGGGGGGAGCTAGGTGAAAAACTGTTTTTT
.,TRBJ1-5,TRBV9,CASSVATGQPQHF,TGTGCCAGCAGCGTAGCGACAGGACAGCCCCAGCATTTT
TRBD1,TRBJ2-7,TRBV9,CASSEGADSYEQYF,TGTGCCAGCAGCGAGGGGGCAGATTCCTACGAGCAGTACTTC
.,TRBJ1-2,TRBV5-1,CASSYRETRGDYGYTF,TGCGCCAGCAGCTACCGGGAGACCCGTGGGGACTATGGCTACACCTTC
TRBD2,TRBJ2-3,TRBV6-5,CASSLGTSGDTQYF,TGTGCCAGCAGCCTTGGGACTAGCGGAGATACGCAGTATTTT
TRBD2,TRBJ2-2,TRBV5-1,CASSLVAGNTGELFF,TGCGCCAGCAGCTTGGTAGCGGGGAACACCGGGGAGCTGTTTTTT
.,TRBJ2-5,TRBV5-1,CASSLGGGAETQYF,TGCGCCAGCAGCTTGGGGGGGGGCGCAGAGACCCAGTACTTC
TRBD1,TRBJ1-5,TRBV15,CATSRPLGQGNQPQHF,TGTGCCACCAGCAGACCTCTGGGACAGGGAAATCAGCCCCAGCATTTT
TRBD1,TRBJ2-7,TRBV28,CASSLPTVGTGNYEQYF,TGTGCCAGCAGCTTACCGACGGTCGGGACAGGGAACTACGAGCAGTACTTC
.,TRBJ1-4,TRBV6-5,CASSAPGGEFEKLFF,TGTGCCAGCAGCGCCCCGGGGGGGGAATTCGAAAAACTGTTTTTT
TRBD2,TRBJ2-7,TRBV5-8,CASSLASGGYEQYF,TGTGCCAGCAGCTTGGCCAGCGGGGGTTACGAGCAGTACTTC
.,TRBJ2-1,TRBV29-1,CSAPRGGDNEQFF,TGCAGCGCTCCCCGAGGAGGGGACAATGAGCAGTTCTTC
TRBD1,TRBJ2-7,TRBV5-6,CASSSGWDSHSYEQYF,TGTGCCAGCAGCTCCGGATGGGACAGCCACTCCTACGAGCAGTACTTC
.,TRBJ1-2,TRBV5-4,CASSLFQGNGYTF,TGTGCCAGCAGCTTGTTTCAGGGTAATGGCTACACCTTC
TRBD1,TRBJ2-4,TRBV7-2,CASSLTGGLKNIQYF,TGTGCCAGCAGCTTAACAGGGGGCTTAAAAAACATTCAGTACTTC
.,TRBJ2-1,TRBV19,CASSIPAGNEQFF,TGTGCCAGTAGTATCCCGGCGGGAAATGAGCAGTTCTTC
.,TRBJ2-7,TRBV7-9,CASSLLGDEQYF,TGTGCCAGCAGTCTTCTAGGAGACGAGCAGTACTTC
.,TRBJ2-7,TRBV21-1,CASSLPGGGVPYEQYF,TGTGCCAGCAGCCTCCCTGGGGGGGGTGTTCCCTACGAGCAGTACTTC
.,TRBJ2-4,TRBV7-2,CASSFDRFKNIQYF,TGTGCCAGCAGCTTTGACAGGTTCAAAAACATTCAGTACTTC
TRBD2,TRBJ2-3,TRBV5-4,CASSYGLVADTQYF,TGTGCCAGCAGCTACGGACTAGTTGCAGATACGCAGTATTTT
.,TRBJ1-4,TRBV12-5,CASGLLRSSEDFGRKLFF,TGTGCTAGTGGTTTGCTTCGATCTAGCGAGGATTTCGGGAGAAAACTGTTTTTT
.,TRBJ1-5,TRBV18,CASSPYRDNQPQHF,TGTGCCAGCTCACCGTACAGGGATAATCAGCCCCAGCATTTT
.,TRBJ1-5,TRBV7-9,CASSSAGGNQPQHF,TGTGCCAGCAGTTCTGCAGGGGGCAATCAGCCCCAGCATTTT
.,TRBJ1-4,TRBV6-1,CASYLSSTNEKLFF,TGTGCCAGCTACCTGAGCTCAACTAATGAAAAACTGTTTTTT
.,TRBJ2-5,TRBV5-6,CASSLGWAGWTQYF,TGTGCCAGCAGCTTGGGATGGGCAGGGTGGACCCAGTACTTC